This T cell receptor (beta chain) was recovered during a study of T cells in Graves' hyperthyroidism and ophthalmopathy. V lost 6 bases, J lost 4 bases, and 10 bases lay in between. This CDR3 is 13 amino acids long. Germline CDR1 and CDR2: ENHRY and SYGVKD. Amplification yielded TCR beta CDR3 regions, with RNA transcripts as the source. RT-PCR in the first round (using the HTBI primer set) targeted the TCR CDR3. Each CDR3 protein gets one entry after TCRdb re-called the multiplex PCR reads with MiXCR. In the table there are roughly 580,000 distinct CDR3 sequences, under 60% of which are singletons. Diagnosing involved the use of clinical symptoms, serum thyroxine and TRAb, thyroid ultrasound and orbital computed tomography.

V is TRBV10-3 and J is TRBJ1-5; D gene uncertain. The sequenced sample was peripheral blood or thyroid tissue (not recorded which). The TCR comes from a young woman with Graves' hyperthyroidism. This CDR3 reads CAIRPTENQPQHF. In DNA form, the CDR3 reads TGTGCCATCAGGCCGACGGAAAATCAGCCCCAGCATTTT.